The text below deals with one TCR beta chain. Its target is not known. This sample was taken from a study of T cells in Graves' hyperthyroidism and ophthalmopathy. Amplified TCR beta CDR3 regions derived from RNA transcripts. The HTBI set primed first-round TCR CDR3 RT-PCR. TCRdb passed the multiplex PCR reads through MiXCR, listing each CDR3 protein once. The profile shows fewer than 500,000 distinct CDR3 sequences, about 13% of them singletons. Overall study results and limits: Most thyroid clonotypes with frequency above 0.001 were detected in blood.

The CDR3 extends over 14 amino acids. Looked up from germline, CDR1 is LNHDA and CDR2 is SQIVND (reference sequence). The V and J ends lost 6 bases and 2 bases respectively, with 11 bases between them. Patients aged 18 to 65 had newly diagnosed hyperthyroidism that had lasted under 2 months. Drawn at first hyperthyroidism diagnosis, the blood sample preceded any ophthalmopathy symptoms. This sample holds PBMCs from about 9.3 ml fresh peripheral blood. The sample taken for sequencing was blood. The V and J genes are TRBV19 and TRBJ1-5; a possible D gene is TRBD1 (5 bases). The clonotype comes from a man in his thirties or forties with Graves' hyperthyroidism that later progressed to Graves' ophthalmopathy. CDR3 residues: CASSIDSGNQPQHF. As DNA, the CDR3 is TGTGCCAGTAGCATCGACAGTGGCAATCAGCCCCAGCATTTT.